The rows below give T cell receptor beta chains drawn from one sample of a study of blood T cell repertoires in COVID-19. Produced via immunoSEQ multiplex PCR; TCRdb's table is partial and in-frame only. The table has about 97,000 clones, 70% to 90% seen once; the top ten hold about 20%. The sample consisted of peripheral blood. The receptors derive from a human donor in a cohort sampled during active COVID-19. The CDR3 runs from the conserved cysteine through the conserved F or W. The D gene is left open where the match is weak. Only some rows state a clone size, as once, few, many or a class for expanded clones.

CDR3 DNA	CDR3 protein	V gene	J gene	clone size	D gene
TGTGCCAGCAGCTTCCGGACAGGGGGATACACTGAAGCTTTCTTT	CASSFRTGGYTEAFF	TRBV4-2	TRBJ1-1	few	TRBD1
TGTGCCAGCAGCTTGGAACGGCAGGGGGCGTCCGGGGAGCTGTTTTTT	CASSLERQGASGELFF	TRBV5-4	TRBJ2-2	.	TRBD1
TGTGCCAGTAGGATCCACCCGGACAGCCCCTACGAGCAGTACTTC	CASRIHPDSPYEQYF	TRBV19	TRBJ2-7	.	.
TGTGCCACCAGCAGGGGGGACAGCGAATTAGACGAGCAGTACTTC	CATSRGDSELDEQYF	TRBV15	TRBJ2-7	.	TRBD1
TGTGCCAGTAGTACCGGTATCAATCAGCCCCAGCATTTT	CASSTGINQPQHF	TRBV19	TRBJ1-5	.	.
TGTGCCATCAGTGCAGGGGCAAGCTACGAGCAGTACTTC	CAISAGASYEQYF	TRBV10-3	TRBJ2-7	.	.
TGTGCCAGCAGCGTAGGCCCTCGGGGCTACACCTTC	CASSVGPRGYTF	TRBV11-1	TRBJ1-2	few	.
TGTGCCAGCACCCACTCAGGGGTGGGTGCTTTCTTT	CASTHSGVGAFF	TRBV7-2	TRBJ1-1	once	.
TGCGCCAGCAGCTTGGGGACAGGGTCGGAAGGCTACACCTTC	CASSLGTGSEGYTF	TRBV5-1	TRBJ1-2	.	TRBD1
TGTGCCAGTAGTACATCCCCGGGACAGGGGCGAAGTGGGGCCAACGTCCTGACTTTC	CASSTSPGQGRSGANVLTF	TRBV19	TRBJ2-6	.	TRBD1
TGTGCCAGCAGCTTAGATTGGGACAGTCTTCGAGCTTTCTTT	CASSLDWDSLRAFF	TRBV7-8	TRBJ1-1	once	TRBD1
TGCAGCGTTGATTCCTTGCGGGGGATAGATACGCAGTATTTT	CSVDSLRGIDTQYF	TRBV29-1	TRBJ2-3	.	TRBD2
TGTGCCAGCAGCCAGGCAGACCGGACAGGGTCTCGCTATGGCTACACCTTC	CASSQADRTGSRYGYTF	TRBV4-2	TRBJ1-2	once	TRBD1
TGTGCCAGCTCACCCCGGGACAGGGCCGACAATCAGCCCCAGCATTTT	CASSPRDRADNQPQHF	TRBV18	TRBJ1-5	.	TRBD1
TGTGCCAGCTCCGGACAGGGCCGGCAGCCCCAGCATTTT	CASSGQGRQPQHF	TRBV7-8	TRBJ1-5	.	TRBD1
TGCGCCAGCAGCCAAGAGGTCGGGAACACCGGGGAGCTGTTTTTT	CASSQEVGNTGELFF	TRBV4-1	TRBJ2-2	.	.
TGTGCCAGTAGCATCAGACTAGCGGTTGACGAGCAGTACTTC	CASSIRLAVDEQYF	TRBV19	TRBJ2-7	.	TRBD2
TGTGCCACCAGCCAAGCCGAGGGCAATCAGCCCCAGCATTTT	CATSQAEGNQPQHF	TRBV15	TRBJ1-5	.	.
TGCGCCAGCAGCTTGGTCCAAGACAGGGGGCAGACCTATGGCTACACCTTC	CASSLVQDRGQTYGYTF	TRBV5-1	TRBJ1-2	.	TRBD1
TGTGCCAGCAGTCTTACAGGGGGCCAGTACGAGCAGTACTTC	CASSLTGGQYEQYF	TRBV28	TRBJ2-7	.	TRBD1
TGTGCCAGCAGAAAAAGGGGCTATGGCTACACCTTC	CASRKRGYGYTF	TRBV28	TRBJ1-2	.	.
TGTGCCATCAGTGGGCCAGGAAGCTACAATGAGCAGTTCTTC	CAISGPGSYNEQFF	TRBV10-3	TRBJ2-1	.	.
TGTGCCAGCAGCTTGGACGGATTGGGCAGGGGCGGATTTGAAGCTTTCTTT	CASSLDGLGRGGFEAFF	TRBV5-4	TRBJ1-1	.	.
TGTGCCAGCAGTTTCTCAGAGGCAGAGACCCAGTACTTC	CASSFSEAETQYF	TRBV12-3/TRBV12-4	TRBJ2-5	few	.
TGTGCCAGTCGCAGGGACAATAGTAATGAAAAACTGTTTTTT	CASRRDNSNEKLFF	TRBV19	TRBJ1-4	.	.
TGTGCCAGCAGTCAATCGGGGACAGATACGCAGTATTTT	CASSQSGTDTQYF	TRBV28	TRBJ2-3	once	.
TGTGCCAGCGCTAGCGGGGGGGGTCCTTACGAGCAGTACTTC	CASASGGGPYEQYF	TRBV27	TRBJ2-7	once	TRBD2
TGTGCCAGCAGTTACTCTGGTCCGGTGACTGAAGCTTTCTTT	CASSYSGPVTEAFF	TRBV6-5	TRBJ1-1	.	.
TGTGCCTGTAGGAGGGATCTTAATGAAAAACTGTTTTTT	CACRRDLNEKLFF	TRBV6-5	TRBJ1-4	.	.
TGTGCCAGCAGTGAATCTCTGGGGCCGGTTTACGAGCAGTACTTC	CASSESLGPVYEQYF	TRBV25-1	TRBJ2-7	once	.
TGTGCCAGCAGTCCCGTCGGTTTCTCCTACAATGAGCAGTTCTTC	CASSPVGFSYNEQFF	TRBV25-1	TRBJ2-1	.	.
TGCGCCAGCAGCCCGGGACTAGCGGGAGTAGGGGAGACCCAGTACTTC	CASSPGLAGVGETQYF	TRBV5-1	TRBJ2-5	.	TRBD2
TGCGCCAGCAGCCAAGAGGTTCCGCAACTGGGGGCTTATAGCAATCAGCCCCAGCATTTT	CASSQEVPQLGAYSNQPQHF	TRBV4-1	TRBJ1-5	.	.
TGTGCCAGCTCACCCCAGACTTCGGGACAGGGTGAATATGGCTACACCTTC	CASSPQTSGQGEYGYTF	TRBV18	TRBJ1-2	few	TRBD1
TGTGCCAGCACGAGGCTAGCGGGAGAGTCAGATACGCAGTATTTT	CASTRLAGESDTQYF	TRBV18	TRBJ2-3	.	TRBD2
TGTGCCAGCAGCCCGGGACTAGCGGGCGGGGAGCTGTTTTTT	CASSPGLAGGELFF	TRBV7-3	TRBJ2-2	.	TRBD2
TGTGCCAGCAGTCCCAACAGGGGGAGCAATCAGCCCCAGCATTTT	CASSPNRGSNQPQHF	TRBV6-2/TRBV6-3	TRBJ1-5	.	TRBD1
TGCGCCAGCAGTGACTTGGGTCCTCCGGGACAGGGAAACACCATATATTTT	CASSDLGPPGQGNTIYF	TRBV5-1	TRBJ1-3	.	TRBD1
TGTGCCAGCAGCCATCGGACTAGCGGGATGGCGCAGTATTTT	CASSHRTSGMAQYF	TRBV11-3	TRBJ2-3	.	TRBD2
TGTGCCAGCAGCCTATCCGGGACAGGGGGAGTTGGCTACACCTTC	CASSLSGTGGVGYTF	TRBV3-1/TRBV3-2	TRBJ1-2	.	TRBD1
TGTGCCAGTAGGCTTCACCGGGACAGTTCCTACGAGCAGTACTTC	CASRLHRDSSYEQYF	TRBV19	TRBJ2-7	once	TRBD1
TGTGCCAGCAGCCCTCTACTCAGCGGGACAGGGGGCAATCAGCCCCAGCATTTT	CASSPLLSGTGGNQPQHF	TRBV7-2	TRBJ1-5	.	TRBD1
TGTGCCAGCAGCTTGGGCAGGGCCTATGGCTACACCTTC	CASSLGRAYGYTF	TRBV5-6	TRBJ1-2	.	.
TGTGCCATCAATACAGGGGCCTACGAGCAGTACTTC	CAINTGAYEQYF	TRBV10-3	TRBJ2-7	.	TRBD1
TGCGCCAGCAGCTTCCGGGACAACTCCTACGAGCAGTACTTC	CASSFRDNSYEQYF	TRBV5-1	TRBJ2-7	.	.
TGTGCCAGCAGCTTAGCGCCAGCGGGCCGCACCGGGGAGCTGTTTTTT	CASSLAPAGRTGELFF	TRBV7-9	TRBJ2-2	.	.
TGCGCCAGCGGCGGGGGTGATAGTCCCCACGAGCAGTACTTC	CASGGGDSPHEQYF	TRBV5-1	TRBJ2-7	.	TRBD2
TGTGCCAGCAGTGAATGGGATAACGGCCTTAGCGCAGATACGCAGTATTTT	CASSEWDNGLSADTQYF	TRBV6-1	TRBJ2-3	.	.
TGTGCCAGCAGCTTAGGTCCAGAAAACACTGAAGCTTTCTTT	CASSLGPENTEAFF	TRBV7-3	TRBJ1-1	.	.
TGCGCCAGCAGCTTGGCCGAGCCGGGACAGGGATACGAGCAGTACTTC	CASSLAEPGQGYEQYF	TRBV5-1	TRBJ2-7	.	TRBD1
TGTGCCAGCAGCTTACGGGATCGGGTTTCACCCCTCCACTTT	CASSLRDRVSPLHF	TRBV13	TRBJ1-6	few	.
TGTGCCAGCAGCCCGCGGGACAGGACCTACGAGCAGTACTTC	CASSPRDRTYEQYF	TRBV5-4	TRBJ2-7	.	TRBD1
TGTGCCAGCAGCCAACTCCAAGAGACCCAGTACTTC	CASSQLQETQYF	TRBV3-1/TRBV3-2	TRBJ2-5	.	.
TGTGCCAGCAGTTACTCGGGGGGATTGACAGATACGCAGTATTTT	CASSYSGGLTDTQYF	TRBV6-5	TRBJ2-3	.	.
TGTGCCGGGGGACAGGGGGCCGGAGATACGCAGTATTTT	CAGGQGAGDTQYF	TRBV2	TRBJ2-3	.	TRBD1
TGTGCCAGCAGCGGGGGACTAGCGTTCTACGAGCAGTACTTC	CASSGGLAFYEQYF	TRBV9	TRBJ2-7	.	TRBD2
TGTGCCAGCAGCTTAGCTGCAGGGGCGAACATATATAGCAATCAGCCCCAGCATTTT	CASSLAAGANIYSNQPQHF	TRBV7-8	TRBJ1-5	.	.